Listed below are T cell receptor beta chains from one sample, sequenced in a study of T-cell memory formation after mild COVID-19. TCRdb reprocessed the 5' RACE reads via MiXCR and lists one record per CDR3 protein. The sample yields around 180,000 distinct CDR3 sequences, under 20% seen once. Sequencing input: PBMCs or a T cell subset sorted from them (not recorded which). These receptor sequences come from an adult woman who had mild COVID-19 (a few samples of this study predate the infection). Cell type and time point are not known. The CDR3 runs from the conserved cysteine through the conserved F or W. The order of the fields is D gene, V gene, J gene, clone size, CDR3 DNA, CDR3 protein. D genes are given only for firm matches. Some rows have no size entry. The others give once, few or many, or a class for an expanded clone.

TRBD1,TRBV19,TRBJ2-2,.,TGTGCCAGTGGATCATGGGACAGGGGAGCCGGGGAGCTGTTTTTT,CASGSWDRGAGELFF
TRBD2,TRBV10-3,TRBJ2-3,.,TGTGCCTGTGGGACTAGCGGGTACAGCATAGATACGCAGTATTTT,CACGTSGYSIDTQYF
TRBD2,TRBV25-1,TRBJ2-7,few,TGTGCCAGCAGCGAATATAGCGGGAGTACCTACGAGCAGTACTTC,CASSEYSGSTYEQYF
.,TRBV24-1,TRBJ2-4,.,TGTGCCACCAGTGCGGGACCACAAAACATTCAGTACTTC,CATSAGPQNIQYF
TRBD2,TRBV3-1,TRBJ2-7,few,TGTGCCAGCAGCCAAGTAGCGGGAGTGGCCTACGAGCAGTACTTC,CASSQVAGVAYEQYF
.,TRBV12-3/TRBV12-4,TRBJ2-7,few,TGTGCCAGCGCGGAGTGGGGGTTCTACGAGCAGTACTTC,CASAEWGFYEQYF
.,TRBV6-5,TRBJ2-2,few,TGTGCCAGCAGCCGTAGGCGGGGGGAGCTGTTTTTT,CASSRRRGELFF
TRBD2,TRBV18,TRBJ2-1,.,TGTGCCAGCTCACCAAGAATCCTAGCGGGAGTGACGAATGAGCAGTTCTTC,CASSPRILAGVTNEQFF
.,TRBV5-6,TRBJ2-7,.,TGTGCCAGCAGCCCACTGGCCGACCCAAACGGTTACTACGAGCAGTACTTC,CASSPLADPNGYYEQYF
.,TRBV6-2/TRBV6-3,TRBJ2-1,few,TGTGCCAGCAGCAATCCCGCCCTGAACGGGAGAACCCCTGAGCAGTTCTTC,CASSNPALNGRTPEQFF
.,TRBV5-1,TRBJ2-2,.,TGCGCCAGCAGCTTGGGGTCGGGGGCCACCGGGGAGCTGTTTTTT,CASSLGSGATGELFF
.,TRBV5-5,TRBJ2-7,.,TGTGCCAGCAGCCAACGCCCCGGGACTTCCTACGAGCAGTACTTC,CASSQRPGTSYEQYF
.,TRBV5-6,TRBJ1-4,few,TGTGCCAGCAGCGAAATTTCAGGGAAGGCAACTAATGAAAAACTGTTTTTT,CASSEISGKATNEKLFF
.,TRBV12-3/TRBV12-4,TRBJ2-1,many,TGTGCCAGCAGTTCCCTCCCCCAAGGGCATGGTGAGCAGTTCTTC,CASSSLPQGHGEQFF
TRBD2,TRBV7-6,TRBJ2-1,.,TGTGCCAGCAGCCTTAGCGGGGGTGGCTACAATGAGCAGTTCTTC,CASSLSGGGYNEQFF
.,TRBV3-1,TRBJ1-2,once,TGTGCCAGCAGCTCCGGGGACCTCTATGGCTACACCTTC,CASSSGDLYGYTF
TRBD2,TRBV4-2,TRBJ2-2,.,TGTGCCAGCAGCCAATTAGCGGGGGGGAACACCGGGGAGCTGTTTTTT,CASSQLAGGNTGELFF
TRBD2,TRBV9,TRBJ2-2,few,TGTGCCAGCAGCGACTGGACTAGCGGAGCCACCGGGGAGCTGTTTTTT,CASSDWTSGATGELFF
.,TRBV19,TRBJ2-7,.,TGTGCCAGTAGTACGGGACTTCATTCCTACGAGCAGTACTTC,CASSTGLHSYEQYF
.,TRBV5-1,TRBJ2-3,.,TGCGCCAGCAGCTTGGCCGGCGGCGCAGATACGCAGTATTTT,CASSLAGGADTQYF
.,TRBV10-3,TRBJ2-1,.,TGTGCCATCAGTGGACCAAACAATGAGCAGTTCTTC,CAISGPNNEQFF
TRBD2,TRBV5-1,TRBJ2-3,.,TGCGCCAGCAGCTGGACTAGCGGGGGGCCCGATACGCAGTATTTT,CASSWTSGGPDTQYF
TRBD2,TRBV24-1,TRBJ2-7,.,TGTGCCACCAGTGATTTCTGGGTAGCGGGAGGGCCTGGGGACGAGCAGTACTTC,CATSDFWVAGGPGDEQYF
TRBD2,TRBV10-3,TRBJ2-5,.,TGTGCCACAAGTAGCGGGGGTAGCAGGGAGACCCAGTACTTC,CATSSGGSRETQYF
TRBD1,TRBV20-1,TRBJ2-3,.,TGCAGTGCTCGTTACGGACAGGGCACAGATACGCAGTATTTT,CSARYGQGTDTQYF
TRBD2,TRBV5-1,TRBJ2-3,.,TGCGCCAGCAGCTCCTCCGGGACTAGCGCACCAGATACGCAGTATTTT,CASSSSGTSAPDTQYF
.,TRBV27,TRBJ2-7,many,TGTGCCAGCAGTTTAAACCCCGCGGGGATCGTCTACGAGCAGTACTTC,CASSLNPAGIVYEQYF
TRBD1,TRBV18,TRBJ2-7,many,TGTGCCAGCTCATCAACAGGGGGCTACGAGCAGTACTTC,CASSSTGGYEQYF
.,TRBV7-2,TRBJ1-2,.,TGTGCCAGCAGCCTAGAAAATGGGGGCTATGGCTACACCTTC,CASSLENGGYGYTF
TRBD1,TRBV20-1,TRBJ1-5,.,TGCAGTGCTAGACAACGGACAGGGGGCAATCAGCCCCAGCATTTT,CSARQRTGGNQPQHF
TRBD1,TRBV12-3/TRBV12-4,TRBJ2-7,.,TGTGCCAGCACACCCGGGACAGGGCGGCACGAGCAGTACTTC,CASTPGTGRHEQYF
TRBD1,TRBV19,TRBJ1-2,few,TGTGCCAGTAGTAGGAGGAGACAGGGGTCCCAAGGGGGGTATGGCTACACCTTC,CASSRRRQGSQGGYGYTF
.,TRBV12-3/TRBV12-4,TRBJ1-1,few,TGTGCCAGCAGGGACAAGAGGACAGCCCAGAACACTGAAGCTTTCTTT,CASRDKRTAQNTEAFF
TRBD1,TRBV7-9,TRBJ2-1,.,TGTGCCAGCAGCTTATTAAGGACAGGGGTCTACAATGAGCAGTTCTTC,CASSLLRTGVYNEQFF
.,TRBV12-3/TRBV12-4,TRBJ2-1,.,TGTGCCAGCAGTCCCCATCGAGCCTACAATGAGCAGTTCTTC,CASSPHRAYNEQFF
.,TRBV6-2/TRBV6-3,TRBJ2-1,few,TGTGCCAGCGGTGGTGCGCCCTACAATGAGCAGTTCTTC,CASGGAPYNEQFF